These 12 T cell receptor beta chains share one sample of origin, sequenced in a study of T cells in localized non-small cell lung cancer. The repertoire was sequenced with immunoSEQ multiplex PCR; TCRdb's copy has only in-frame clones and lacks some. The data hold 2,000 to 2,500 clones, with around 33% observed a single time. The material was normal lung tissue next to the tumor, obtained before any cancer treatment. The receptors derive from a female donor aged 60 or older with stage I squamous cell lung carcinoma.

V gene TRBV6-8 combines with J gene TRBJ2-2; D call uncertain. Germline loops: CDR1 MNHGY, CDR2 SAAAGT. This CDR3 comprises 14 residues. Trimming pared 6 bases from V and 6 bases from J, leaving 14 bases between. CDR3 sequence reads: CASRGPALSGELFF. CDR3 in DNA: TGTGCCAGCAGAGGGCCAGCCTTGTCCGGGGAGCTGTTTTTT.

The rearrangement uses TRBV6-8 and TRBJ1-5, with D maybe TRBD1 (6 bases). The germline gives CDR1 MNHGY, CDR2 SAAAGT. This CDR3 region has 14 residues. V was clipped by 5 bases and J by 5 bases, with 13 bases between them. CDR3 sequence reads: CASSRYDRYQPQHF. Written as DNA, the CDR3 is TGTGCCAGCAGTAGATATGACAGGTATCAGCCCCAGCATTTT.

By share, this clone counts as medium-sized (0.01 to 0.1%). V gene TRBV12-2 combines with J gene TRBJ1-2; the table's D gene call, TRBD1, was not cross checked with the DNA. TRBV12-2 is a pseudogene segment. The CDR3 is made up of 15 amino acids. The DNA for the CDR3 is TGTGCCACCAAACTAACGACAGGGGGCTGGGATGGCTACACCTTC. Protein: CATKLTTGGWDGYTF.

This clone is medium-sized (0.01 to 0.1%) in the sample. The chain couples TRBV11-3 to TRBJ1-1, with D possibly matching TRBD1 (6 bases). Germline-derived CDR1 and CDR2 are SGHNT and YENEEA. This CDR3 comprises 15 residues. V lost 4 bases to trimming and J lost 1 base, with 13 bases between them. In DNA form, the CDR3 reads TGTGCCAGCAGCTGGGGGCTGGACAGGAACACTGAAGCTTTCTTT. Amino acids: CASSWGLDRNTEAFF.

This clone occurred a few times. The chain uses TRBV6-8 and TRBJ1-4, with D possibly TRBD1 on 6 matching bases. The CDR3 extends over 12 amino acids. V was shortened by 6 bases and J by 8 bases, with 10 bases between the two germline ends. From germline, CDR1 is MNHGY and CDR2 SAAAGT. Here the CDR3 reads CASSEGQEKLFF. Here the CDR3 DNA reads TGTGCCAGCAGCGAGGGACAAGAAAAACTGTTTTTT.

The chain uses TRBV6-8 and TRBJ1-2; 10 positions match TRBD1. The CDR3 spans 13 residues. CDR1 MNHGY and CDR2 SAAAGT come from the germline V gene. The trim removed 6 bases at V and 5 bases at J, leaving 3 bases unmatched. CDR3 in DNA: TGTGCCAGCAGGGGGACAGGGGATTATGGCTACACCTTC. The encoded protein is CASRGTGDYGYTF.

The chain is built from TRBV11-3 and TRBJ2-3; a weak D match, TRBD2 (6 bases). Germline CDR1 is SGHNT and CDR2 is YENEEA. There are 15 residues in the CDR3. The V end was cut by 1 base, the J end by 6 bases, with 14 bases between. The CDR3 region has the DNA TGTGCCAGCAGCTTAGGGGGACTGAACCAGGATACGCAGTATTTT. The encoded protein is CASSLGGLNQDTQYF.

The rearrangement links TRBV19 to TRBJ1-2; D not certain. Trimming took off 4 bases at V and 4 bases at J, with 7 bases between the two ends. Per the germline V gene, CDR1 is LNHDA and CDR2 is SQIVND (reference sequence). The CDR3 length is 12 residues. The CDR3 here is CASSTYGYGYTF. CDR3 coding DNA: TGTGCCAGTAGTACGTATGGCTATGGCTACACCTTC.

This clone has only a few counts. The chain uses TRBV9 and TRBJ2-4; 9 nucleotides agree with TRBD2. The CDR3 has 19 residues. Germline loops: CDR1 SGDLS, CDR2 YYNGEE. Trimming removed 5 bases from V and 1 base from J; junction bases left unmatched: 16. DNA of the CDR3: TGTGCCAGCAGTGAAAGCGGGAGGAGGACACAGGACGCCAAAAACATTCAGTACTTC. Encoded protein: CASSESGRRTQDAKNIQYF.

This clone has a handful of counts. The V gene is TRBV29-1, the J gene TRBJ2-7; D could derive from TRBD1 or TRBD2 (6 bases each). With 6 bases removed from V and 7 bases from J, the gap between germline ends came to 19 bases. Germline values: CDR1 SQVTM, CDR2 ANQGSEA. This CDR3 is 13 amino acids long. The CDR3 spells CSVRQESGTEQYF. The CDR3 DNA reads TGCAGCGTCCGACAGGAATCGGGGACTGAGCAGTACTTC.

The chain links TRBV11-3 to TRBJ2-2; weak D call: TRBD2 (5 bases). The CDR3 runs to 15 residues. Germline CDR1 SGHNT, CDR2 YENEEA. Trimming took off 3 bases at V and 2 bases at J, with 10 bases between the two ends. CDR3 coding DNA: TGTGCCAGCAGCTTGAGGGAGCGTAACACCGGGGAGCTGTTTTTT. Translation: CASSLRERNTGELFF.

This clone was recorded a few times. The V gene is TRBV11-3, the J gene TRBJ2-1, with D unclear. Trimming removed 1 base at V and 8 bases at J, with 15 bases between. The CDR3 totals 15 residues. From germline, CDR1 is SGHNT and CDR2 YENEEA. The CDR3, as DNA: TGTGCCAGCAGCTTAGTACCAACAGCTACCGATGAGCAGTTCTTC. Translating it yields CASSLVPTATDEQFF. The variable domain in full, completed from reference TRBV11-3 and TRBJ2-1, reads EAGVVQSPRYKIIEKKQPVAFWCNPISGHNTLYWYLQNLGQGPELLIRYENEEAVDDSQLPKDRFSAERLKGVDSTLKIQPAELGDSAVYLCASSLVPTATDEQFFGPGTRLTVL.